Listed below are T cell receptor beta chains from one sample, sequenced in a study of blood T cell repertoires in COVID-19. The protocol was immunoSEQ multiplex PCR, while the TCRdb copy is restricted to in-frame clones and leaves out a portion. The sample contains fewer than 75,000 clones, 80% to 95% of which appear only once. Material for sequencing was peripheral blood. The receptor source for this set is a man between 45 and 60 years old with active COVID-19. CDR3s include the opening cysteine and the closing phenylalanine or tryptophan. The order of the fields is CDR3 protein, CDR3 DNA, V gene, J gene, clone size, D gene. The D gene is left open where the match is weak. A row's size may be missing; if present it is once, few, many or a size class.

CDR3 protein: CASSLTLRSGTGELFF
CDR3 DNA: TGTGCCAGCAGCCTAACTCTCCGGAGTGGCACCGGGGAGCTGTTTTTT
V gene: TRBV7-2
J gene: TRBJ2-2
clone size: once
D gene: -

CDR3 protein: CASSLTTGGNSPLHF
CDR3 DNA: TGTGCCAGCAGCTTAACGACAGGAGGAAATTCACCCCTCCACTTT
V gene: TRBV7-3
J gene: TRBJ1-6
clone size: -
D gene: -

CDR3 protein: CASSQERNYGYTF
CDR3 DNA: TGTGCCAGCAGCCAAGAGCGGAACTATGGCTACACCTTC
V gene: TRBV4-2
J gene: TRBJ1-2
clone size: -
D gene: -

CDR3 protein: CASRDGVAITDTQYF
CDR3 DNA: TGCGCCAGCAGGGACGGGGTAGCCATCACAGATACGCAGTATTTT
V gene: TRBV4-1
J gene: TRBJ2-3
clone size: -
D gene: -

CDR3 protein: CASSPRGGDSYEQYF
CDR3 DNA: TGTGCCAGCAGTCCCCGGGGAGGGGACTCCTACGAGCAGTACTTC
V gene: TRBV6-6
J gene: TRBJ2-7
clone size: -
D gene: TRBD2

CDR3 protein: CASSPTSGSPTGELFF
CDR3 DNA: TGTGCCAGCTCACCAACCAGCGGGAGCCCCACCGGGGAGCTGTTTTTT
V gene: TRBV18
J gene: TRBJ2-2
clone size: -
D gene: TRBD2

CDR3 protein: CASFTGVLHNQPQHF
CDR3 DNA: TGTGCCAGCTTTACAGGTGTACTCCACAATCAGCCCCAGCATTTT
V gene: TRBV27
J gene: TRBJ1-5
clone size: -
D gene: -

CDR3 protein: CASSGDRVNYGYTF
CDR3 DNA: TGTGCCAGCAGTGGGGACAGGGTAAATTATGGCTACACCTTC
V gene: TRBV2
J gene: TRBJ1-2
clone size: -
D gene: TRBD1

CDR3 protein: CASSPAGGSNEKLFF
CDR3 DNA: TGTGCCAGCAGTCCGGCAGGGGGGTCTAATGAAAAACTGTTTTTT
V gene: TRBV25-1
J gene: TRBJ1-4
clone size: -
D gene: TRBD1

CDR3 protein: CASSLAWTGEGTEAFF
CDR3 DNA: TGTGCCAGCAGCCTCGCTTGGACAGGGGAGGGGACTGAAGCTTTCTTT
V gene: TRBV4-2
J gene: TRBJ1-1
clone size: -
D gene: TRBD1

CDR3 protein: CASSPPPEGDEQFF
CDR3 DNA: TGTGCCAGCTCACCACCGCCGGAGGGCGATGAGCAGTTCTTC
V gene: TRBV18
J gene: TRBJ2-1
clone size: -
D gene: -

CDR3 protein: CASSLKVGDNYGYTF
CDR3 DNA: TGTGCCAGCAGCTTAAAGGTTGGAGACAACTATGGCTACACCTTC
V gene: TRBV7-2
J gene: TRBJ1-2
clone size: -
D gene: -

CDR3 protein: CASSEGLQTGELFF
CDR3 DNA: TGTGCCAGCAGTGAGGGACTACAAACCGGGGAGCTGTTTTTT
V gene: TRBV6-4
J gene: TRBJ2-2
clone size: -
D gene: TRBD2

CDR3 protein: CASSLGRQSYEQYF
CDR3 DNA: TGTGCCAGCAGCTTAGGGAGACAGTCCTACGAGCAGTACTTC
V gene: TRBV13
J gene: TRBJ2-7
clone size: -
D gene: -

CDR3 protein: CASSLSSGEHSTQYF
CDR3 DNA: TGTGCCAGCAGCTTAAGTTCGGGGGAGCATAGTACGCAGTATTTT
V gene: TRBV7-3
J gene: TRBJ2-3
clone size: -
D gene: -

CDR3 protein: CASSPTGAYGTQYF
CDR3 DNA: TGTGCCAGCAGCCCGACAGGGGCTTATGGTACGCAGTATTTT
V gene: TRBV3-1/TRBV3-2
J gene: TRBJ2-3
clone size: -
D gene: TRBD1

CDR3 protein: CASSLASGDIYNSPLHF
CDR3 DNA: TGTGCCAGCAGCTTAGCATCCGGGGACATTTATAATTCACCCCTCCACTTT
V gene: TRBV7-9
J gene: TRBJ1-6
clone size: -
D gene: -

CDR3 protein: CASRQPSWANVLTF
CDR3 DNA: TGTGCCAGCAGACAGCCGTCTTGGGCCAACGTCCTGACTTTC
V gene: TRBV7-9
J gene: TRBJ2-6
clone size: -
D gene: -

CDR3 protein: CASSPIRDSAYEQYF
CDR3 DNA: TGCGCCAGCAGCCCGATTAGGGACAGTGCCTACGAGCAGTACTTC
V gene: TRBV5-1
J gene: TRBJ2-7
clone size: -
D gene: TRBD1

CDR3 protein: CASSLGTDRPGRRYNEQFF
CDR3 DNA: TGTGCCAGCAGCTTAGGGACAGACCGACCAGGCCGAAGGTACAATGAGCAGTTCTTC
V gene: TRBV7-8
J gene: TRBJ2-1
clone size: -
D gene: -

CDR3 protein: CASSGGTSGIFNEQFF
CDR3 DNA: TGTGCCAGCAGCGGGGGGACTAGCGGGATTTTCAATGAGCAGTTCTTC
V gene: TRBV5-5
J gene: TRBJ2-1
clone size: -
D gene: TRBD2

CDR3 protein: CAISGGRGKETQYF
CDR3 DNA: TGTGCCATCAGTGGAGGCAGGGGAAAAGAGACCCAGTACTTC
V gene: TRBV10-3
J gene: TRBJ2-5
clone size: -
D gene: -

CDR3 protein: CASSLGGSGSHPYEQYF
CDR3 DNA: TGTGCCAGCAGCTTAGGAGGGTCCGGGAGTCACCCCTACGAGCAGTACTTC
V gene: TRBV7-8
J gene: TRBJ2-7
clone size: -
D gene: -